The 21 T cell receptor beta chains below come from one sample, sequenced in a study of cytomegalovirus exposure and HLA in healthy donors (dated by TCRdb to about 2017). To prepare the library, the immunoSEQ multiplex PCR assay was applied. A mixture of 60 forward primers for TCR Vbeta segments and 13 reverse primers for TCR Jbeta segments was used in the multiplex PCR. Not all clones reach the TCRdb copy of this immuneACCESS table, which keeps in-frame sequences only. Checked studies attribute under half of the gap to unresolved V genes and leave the rest unexplained. The sample yields tens of thousands of clones; approximately 84% were counted once. In total, the top ten clones hold about 1.2% of the sample. The sequencing sample was made of PBMCs. The receptors come from a girl aged 2 to 9 in good health and CMV-seropositive.

The chain combines TRBV6-1 with TRBJ1-2; D may be TRBD1 (5 bases). Germline CDR1 reads MNHNS; CDR2 reads SASEGT. V lost 4 bases and J 3 bases, leaving 15 bases between the germline ends. This CDR3 spans 15 amino acids. CDR3 bases: TGTGCCAGCAGTGGCAGTGTACAGGAGTACTATGGCTACACCTTC. Encoded protein: CASSGSVQEYYGYTF.

The chain combines TRBV6-1 with TRBJ2-2, with TRBD1 matching 7 bases. Germline-derived CDR1 and CDR2 are MNHNS and SASEGT. The V and J ends lost 8 bases and 0 bases, in that order; junction bases with no gene match: 6. The CDR3 is made up of 15 amino acids. CDR3 loop: CASRAGTANTGELFF. The CDR3 bases are TGTGCCAGCCGGGCCGGGACAGCGAACACCGGGGAGCTGTTTTTT.

This chain uses TRBV5-8 with TRBJ2-3, with 13 bases identical to TRBD2. The CDR3 consists of 20 residues. V lost 2 bases, J lost 2 bases, and 14 bases stayed unmatched. The germline CDR1 and CDR2 sequences are SGHTS and YDEGEE. CDR3 DNA sequence: TGTGCCAGCAGCTTAATAAGTCCCAGGGGACTAGCGGGACACACAGATACGCAGTATTTT. Its translation is CASSLISPRGLAGHTDTQYF.

V usage is TRBV9 and J usage is TRBJ2-3; 9 bases agree with TRBD2. This CDR3 is built from 15 residues. The V gene's germline CDR1 is SGDLS and CDR2 YYNGEE. With V trimmed by 0 bases and J by 11 bases, 10 bases remained unmatched. The CDR3: CASSVDGDSGSVQYF. CDR3 DNA sequence: TGTGCCAGCAGCGTAGATGGAGATAGCGGGAGCGTGCAGTATTTT. Together with reference TRBV9 and TRBJ2-3, the CDR3 gives the full variable domain: DSGVTQTPKHLITATGQRVTLRCSPRSGDLSVYWYQQSLDQGLQFLIQYYNGEERAKGNILERFSAQQFPDLHSELNLSSLELGDSALYFCASSVDGDSGSVQYFGPGTRLTVL.

The sample holds a few counts of this clone. The chain uses TRBV5-4 and TRBJ1-2, with D perhaps TRBD1 (5 bases). Germline loops: CDR1 SGHNT, CDR2 YYREEE (reference sequence). The CDR3 length is 12 residues. V shed 2 bases and J shed 7 bases, with 9 bases lying between them. CDR3 DNA sequence: TGTGCCAGCAGCTTCAGGGAAGTTGGCTACACCTTC. Amino acids: CASSFREVGYTF.

This chain links TRBV7-9 with TRBJ2-1, with D possibly matching TRBD2 (6 bases). Germline values: CDR1 SEHNR, CDR2 FQNEAQ (reference sequence). Deletions cut 5 bases from V and 9 bases from J, with 20 bases between. The CDR3 spans 15 residues. The CDR3 loop is CASSQHRLREVEQFF. DNA for the CDR3: TGTGCCAGCAGCCAACATCGACTCAGGGAGGTTGAGCAGTTCTTC.

V is TRBV19 and J is TRBJ2-5, with TRBD1 as a possible D gene (6 bases). This CDR3 comprises 12 residues. Trimming shortened V by 5 bases and J by 5 bases, and 9 bases separated the two germline ends. Germline lookup yields CDR1 LNHDA and CDR2 SQIVND (reference sequence). Here the CDR3 DNA reads TGTGCCAGTAGTCAAACAGGGGAGACCCAGTACTTC. Translated: CASSQTGETQYF.

This clone was counted between two and nine times. J is TRBJ1-2 and V is TRBV19; 9 nucleotides align to TRBD1. This CDR3 spans 13 amino acids. V shed 6 bases, J shed 6 bases, and the junction held 5 bases outside the gene matches. Germline CDR1 LNHDA, CDR2 SQIVND (reference sequence). The CDR3, as DNA: TGTGCCAGTAGATTGGGGACAGGGCATGGCTACACCTTC. Its translation is CASRLGTGHGYTF.

This CDR3 is CASSPRPRVELNTEAFF. CDR3 DNA: TGTGCCAGCTCACCACGCCCACGGGTGGAACTGAACACTGAAGCTTTCTTT. This chain joins TRBV18 and TRBJ1-1, with D uncertain. V shed 1 base and J shed 0 bases, with 15 bases lying between them. This CDR3 is built from 17 residues. The germline CDR1 and CDR2 sequences are KGHSH and LQKENI.

The rearrangement uses TRBV6-4 and TRBJ2-1; 14 positions match TRBD2. The CDR3 is 16 amino acids. The V and J ends lost 5 bases and 8 bases, in that order; junction bases with no gene match: 8. CDR1 and CDR2 from the germline V gene are MRHNA and SNTAGT. The CDR3 sequence is CASSWTGTSGSDEQFF. Written as DNA, the CDR3 is TGTGCCAGCAGTTGGACCGGGACTAGCGGGAGTGATGAGCAGTTCTTC.

This chain joins TRBV6-5 and TRBJ2-3, with a possible D match to TRBD2 (5 bases). This CDR3 region has 16 residues. V lost 4 bases and J 0 bases, leaving 14 bases between the germline ends. Germline CDR1 reads MNHEY; CDR2 reads SVGAGI. CDR3 sequence (DNA): TGTGCCAGCAGTTTAAGCGGAGAGGGTAGCACAGATACGCAGTATTTT. The encoded protein is CASSLSGEGSTDTQYF.

The V call is TRBV7-9, the J call TRBJ2-5, with 8 bases identical to TRBD2. The CDR3 runs to 16 residues. Germline lookup yields CDR1 SEHNR and CDR2 FQNEAQ (reference sequence). V trimming: 4 bases; J trimming: 3 bases; junction bases outside the gene matches: 10. This CDR3 reads CASSSLPGSGKETQYF. The CDR3 coding sequence is TGTGCCAGCAGCTCCCTCCCGGGTAGCGGGAAAGAGACCCAGTACTTC.

The V and J genes are TRBV5-1 and TRBJ2-3; 11 bases agree with TRBD1. Germline values: CDR1 SGHRS, CDR2 YFSETQ. The CDR3 has 14 amino acids. V was pared by 4 bases and J by 6 bases, with 4 bases of the junction left unmatched. CDR3 DNA sequence: TGCGCCAGCAGCCCAGGACAGGGGGCTGATACGCAGTATTTT. This gives the protein CASSPGQGADTQYF.

The chain couples TRBV15 to TRBJ1-5; TRBD1 matches 12 bases. Germline V gene sequence: CDR1 LNHNV, CDR2 YYDKDF (reference sequence). The trim removed 0 bases at V and 1 base at J, leaving 10 bases unmatched. There are 20 residues in the CDR3. CDR3 residues: CATSRDLGQGAGVSNQPQHF. CDR3 in DNA: TGTGCCACCAGCAGAGACTTGGGACAGGGGGCCGGGGTGAGCAATCAGCCCCAGCATTTT.

This chain connects TRBV18 to TRBJ1-5; no clear D gene. CDR1 is KGHSH, CDR2 LQKENI, per germline. V shed 0 bases and J shed 1 base, with 22 bases lying between them. This CDR3 region has 20 residues. The CDR3 sequence is CASSPPLAVGSRESNQPQHF. The CDR3 DNA reads TGTGCCAGCTCACCACCGCTTGCGGTGGGCTCCCGGGAAAGCAATCAGCCCCAGCATTTT.

This clone was picked up a small number of times. V is TRBV19 and J is TRBJ2-7; 8 nucleotides align to TRBD1. Germline-derived CDR1 and CDR2 are LNHDA and SQIVND (reference sequence). V lost 7 bases, J lost 12 bases, and 17 bases stayed unmatched. CDR3 length: 14 residues. CDR3: CASTGGQGAGSLYF. Here the CDR3 DNA reads TGTGCCAGTACCGGCGGGCAGGGGGCGGGTTCCTTGTACTTC.

CDR3 amino acids: CAWSVNPGSSYNEQFF. The CDR3 nucleotides read TGTGCCTGGAGTGTAAATCCGGGAAGCTCCTACAATGAGCAGTTCTTC. This rearrangement joins TRBV30 to TRBJ2-1, with D tentatively TRBD2 (5 bases). Between the trimmed V and J ends, which lost 0 bases and 0 bases, there was a span of 12 bases. This CDR3 has 16 amino acids. Germline V lookup: CDR1 GTSNPN, CDR2 SVGIG (reference sequence).

The rearrangement links TRBV9 to TRBJ2-1; D is unclear. V lost 4 bases to trimming and J lost 4 bases, with 9 bases between them. This CDR3 is built from 13 residues. Germline V gene lookup returns CDR1 SGDLS and CDR2 YYNGEE. In DNA form, the CDR3 reads TGTGCCAGCAGCCCACCAGGATACAATGAGCAGTTCTTC. Protein sequence: CASSPPGYNEQFF.

The V gene is TRBV7-9, the J gene TRBJ1-4; D possibly corresponds to TRBD1 (6 bases). V was shortened by 6 bases and J by 0 bases, with 11 bases between the two germline ends. The CDR3 has 15 amino acids. CDR1 is SEHNR and CDR2 is FQNEAQ in the germline V gene (reference sequence). CDR3 sequence: CASSSKGATNEKLFF. In DNA form, the CDR3 reads TGTGCCAGCAGTTCAAAGGGGGCAACTAATGAAAAACTGTTTTTT. Variable domain in full (rest from reference TRBV7-9 and TRBJ1-4): DTGVSQNPRHKITKRGQNVTFRCDPISEHNRLYWYRQTLGQGPEFLTYFQNEAQLEKSRLLSDRFSAERPKGSFSTLEIQRTEQGDSAMYLCASSSKGATNEKLFFGSGTQLSVL.

The CDR3 is CAWRIQTGAGYTF. CDR3 in DNA: TGTGCCTGGAGAATACAGACAGGGGCTGGCTACACCTTC. This chain uses TRBV30 with TRBJ1-2; 8 bases fit TRBD1. Germline loops: CDR1 GTSNPN, CDR2 SVGIG (reference sequence). With 3 bases clipped from V and 7 bases from J, the junction kept 7 bases outside the gene matches. The CDR3 loop spans 13 amino acids. The complete variable domain, with remaining parts taken from reference TRBV30 and TRBJ1-2, reads SQTIHQWPATLVQPVGSPLSLECTVEGTSNPNLYWYRQAAGRGLQLLFYSVGIGQISSEVPQNLSASRPQDRQFILSSKKLLLSDSGFYLCAWRIQTGAGYTFGSGTRLTVV.

The chain links TRBV21-1 to TRBJ1-1; the table's D call, TRBD1, has no DNA check behind it. TRBV21-1 is a documented pseudogene. The CDR3 length is 15 residues. CDR3 sequence reads: CASSNSSGNNTEAFF. DNA of the CDR3: TGTGCCAGCAGCAACAGTTCAGGGAACAACACTGAAGCTTTCTTT.